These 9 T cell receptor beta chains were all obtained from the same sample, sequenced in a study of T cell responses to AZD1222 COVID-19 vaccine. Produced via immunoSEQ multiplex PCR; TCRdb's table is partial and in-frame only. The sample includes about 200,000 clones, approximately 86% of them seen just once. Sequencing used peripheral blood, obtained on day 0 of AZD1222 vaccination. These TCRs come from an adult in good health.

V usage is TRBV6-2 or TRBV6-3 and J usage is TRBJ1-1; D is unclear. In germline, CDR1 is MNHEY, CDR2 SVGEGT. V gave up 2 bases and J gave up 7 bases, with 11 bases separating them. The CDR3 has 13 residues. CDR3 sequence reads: CASSYARGFEAFF. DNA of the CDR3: TGTGCCAGCAGTTACGCTCGTGGATTTGAAGCTTTCTTT.

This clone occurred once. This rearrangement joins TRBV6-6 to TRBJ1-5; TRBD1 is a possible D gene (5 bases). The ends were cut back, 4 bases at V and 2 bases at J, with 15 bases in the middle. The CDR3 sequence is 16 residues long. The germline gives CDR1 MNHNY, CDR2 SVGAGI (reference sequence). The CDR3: CASSSWEGDGNQPQHF. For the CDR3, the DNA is TGTGCCAGCAGTTCATGGGAAGGGGACGGCAATCAGCCCCAGCATTTT.

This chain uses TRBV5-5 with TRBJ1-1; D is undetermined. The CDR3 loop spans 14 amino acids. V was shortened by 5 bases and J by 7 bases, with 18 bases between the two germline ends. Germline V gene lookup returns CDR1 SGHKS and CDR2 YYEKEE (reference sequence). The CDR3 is CASSQAVDFVEAFF. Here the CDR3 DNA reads TGTGCCAGCAGTCAAGCGGTAGACTTTGTTGAAGCTTTCTTT.

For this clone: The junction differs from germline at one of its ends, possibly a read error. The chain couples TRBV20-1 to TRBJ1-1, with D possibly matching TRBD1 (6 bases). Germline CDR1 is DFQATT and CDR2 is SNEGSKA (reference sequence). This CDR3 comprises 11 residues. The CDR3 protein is CSVPRGPEAFF. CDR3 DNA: TGCAGTGTTCCTCGGGGGCCTGAGGCTTTCTTT.

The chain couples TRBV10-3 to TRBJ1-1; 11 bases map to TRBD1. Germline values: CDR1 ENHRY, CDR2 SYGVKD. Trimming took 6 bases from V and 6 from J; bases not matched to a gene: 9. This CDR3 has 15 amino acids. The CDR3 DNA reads TGTGCCATCAGGGACAGGACAGGGGGCAAGTCTGAAGCTTTCTTT. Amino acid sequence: CAIRDRTGGKSEAFF.

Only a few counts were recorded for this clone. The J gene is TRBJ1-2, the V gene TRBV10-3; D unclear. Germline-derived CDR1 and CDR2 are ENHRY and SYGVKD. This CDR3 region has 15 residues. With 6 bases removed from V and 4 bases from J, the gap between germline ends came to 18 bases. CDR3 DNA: TGTGCCATCAGCTCCTTGGACGGCGCGGGCTATGGCTACACCTTC. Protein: CAISSLDGAGYGYTF.

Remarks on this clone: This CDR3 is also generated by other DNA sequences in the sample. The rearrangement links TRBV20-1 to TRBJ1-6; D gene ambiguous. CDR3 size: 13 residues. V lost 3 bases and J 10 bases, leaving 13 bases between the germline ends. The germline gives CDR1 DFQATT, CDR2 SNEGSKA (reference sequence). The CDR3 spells CSASDGGNSPLHF. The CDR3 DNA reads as TGCAGTGCTAGTGACGGCGGTAACTCACCCCTCCACTTT.

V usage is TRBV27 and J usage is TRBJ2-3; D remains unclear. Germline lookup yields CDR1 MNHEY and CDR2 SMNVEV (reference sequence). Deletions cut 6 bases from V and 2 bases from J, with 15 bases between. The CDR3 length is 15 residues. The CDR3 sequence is CASRRSPLHTDTQYF. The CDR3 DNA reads TGTGCCAGCAGAAGGTCACCCTTACACACAGATACGCAGTATTTT.

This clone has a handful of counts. Here the CDR3 reads CASSLYNPGGYGYTF. Here the CDR3 DNA reads TGTGCCAGCAGCTTGTATAATCCAGGGGGATATGGCTACACCTTC. The chain links TRBV5-5 to TRBJ1-2; 7 bases fit TRBD1. CDR1 and CDR2 (germline): SGHKS, YYEKEE (reference sequence). CDR3 length equals 15 residues. V shed 1 base, J shed 5 bases, and the junction held 8 bases outside the gene matches.